What follows is one T cell receptor (beta chain) and its context. Enrolled through a virtual design, the participants were between roughly 18 and 100 years of age and came from about two dozen US areas. Participant reports of clinical history set cohort assignment. The CDR3 is made up of 14 amino acids. Germline assignment: CDR1 SGHVS and CDR2 FNYEAQ. Trimming took off 0 bases at V and 5 bases at J, with 10 bases between the two ends. The sample belongs to a study of blood T cell repertoires in COVID-19. Looking at the study overall: The United States, Italy and Spain were the sources of the acute and convalescent COVID-19 samples.

Here immunoSEQ multiplex PCR was the method, and the copy in TCRdb shows in-frame clones only, minus some. In the table there are approximately 180,000 clones, about 72% of which are singletons. The chain links TRBV7-6 to TRBJ1-1, with no clear D. Sequencing was carried out using PBMCs or T cells enriched from blood (not recorded which). This sequence was found in a woman aged 45 to 65 who had recovered from COVID-19. This CDR3 reads CASSLAGGRTEAFF. The DNA for the CDR3 is TGTGCCAGCAGCTTAGCGGGAGGGCGGACTGAAGCTTTCTTT.